The 14 T cell receptor beta chains presented below share a single source sample, sequenced in a study of T cell responses to AZD1222 COVID-19 vaccine. Data came from immunoSEQ multiplex PCR; TCRdb stores just in-frame clones and leaves some out. The sample includes about 150,000 clones, about 93% of them seen just once. The sequences come from peripheral blood, collected on day 0 of AZD1222 vaccination. All receptors come from an adult in good health.

In its sample, this clone was seen once. This chain joins TRBV25-1 and TRBJ2-7; D unresolved. V lost 1 base and J 0 bases, leaving 13 bases between the germline ends. Germline CDR1 reads MGHDK; CDR2 reads SYGVNS. The CDR3 consists of 16 residues. Here the CDR3 reads CASSEFSGPGSYEQYF. The CDR3 DNA reads as TGTGCCAGCAGTGAATTTTCGGGTCCAGGCTCCTACGAGCAGTACTTC.

The V and J genes are TRBV18 and TRBJ2-1, with no clear D. The V gene lost 3 bases and the J gene lost 7 bases, with 7 bases spanning the gap. CDR3 length: 12 residues. CDR1 is KGHSH, CDR2 LQKENI, per germline. CDR3 sequence reads: CASSPFVNEQFF. CDR3 coding DNA: TGTGCCAGCTCACCTTTCGTTAATGAGCAGTTCTTC.

This clone came up once. This chain joins TRBV12-3 or TRBV12-4 and TRBJ1-1; D unresolved. The CDR3 is 11 residues long. Trimming pared 7 bases from V and 11 bases from J, leaving 14 bases between. The CDR3 DNA follows: TGTGCCAGCAATAACCAGAGGAATGCTTTCTTT. Translating it yields CASNNQRNAFF.

This rearrangement joins TRBV2 to TRBJ2-7, with 8 bases aligning to TRBD1. The CDR3 totals 13 residues. Germline CDR1 and CDR2: SNHLY and FYNNEI. J lost 3 bases, V lost 9 bases, and 7 bases had no gene match. The CDR3 nucleotides are TGTGCCAGTAGACAGGGGACTTACTACGAGCAGTACTTC. This encodes CASRQGTYYEQYF. Filled out from reference TRBV2 and TRBJ2-7, the complete variable domain reads EPEVTQTPSHQVTQMGQEVILRCVPISNHLYFYWYRQILGQKVEFLVSFYNNEISEKSEIFDDQFSVERPDGSNFTLKIRSTKLEDSAMYFCASRQGTYYEQYFGPGTRLTVT.

V usage is TRBV28 and J usage is TRBJ1-2; D not resolved. Germline lookup yields CDR1 MDHEN and CDR2 SYDVKM. The CDR3 is 13 residues long. V was trimmed by 2 bases and J by 7 bases, leaving 11 bases between them. DNA for the CDR3: TGTGCCAGCAGTTTAGTGTCCTGGACTGGCTACACCTTC. Protein sequence: CASSLVSWTGYTF.

J is TRBJ1-1 and V is TRBV29-1, with a tentative D call TRBD1 (5 bases). Germline V gene lookup returns CDR1 SQVTM and CDR2 ANQGSEA. There are 14 residues in the CDR3. Trimming shortened V by 6 bases and J by 1 base, and 15 bases separated the two germline ends. The chain's CDR3 is CSVSGTFRNTEAFF. The DNA of the CDR3 is TGCAGCGTATCCGGGACTTTCAGGAACACTGAAGCTTTCTTT.

The rearrangement uses TRBV24-1 and TRBJ2-5; D remains unclear. This CDR3 region has 13 residues. The germline gives CDR1 KGHDR, CDR2 SFDVKD. V lost 0 bases to trimming and J lost 4 bases, with 5 bases between them. CDR3 nucleotide sequence: TGTGCCACCAGTGATTTGCTGGCAGAGACCCAGTACTTC. This translates into CATSDLLAETQYF.

The chain uses TRBV12-3 or TRBV12-4 and TRBJ2-7, with a possible D match to TRBD2 (6 bases). The germline V and J ends were trimmed by 1 base and 2 bases, with 6 bases remaining between them. The CDR3 length is 13 residues. The CDR3 is CASSLGRAYEQYF. The DNA of the CDR3 is TGTGCCAGCAGTTTAGGGAGGGCCTACGAGCAGTACTTC.

The rearrangement joins TRBV7-3 to TRBJ2-7; TRBD1 aligns across 12 bases. Germline V lookup: CDR1 SGHTA, CDR2 FQGTGA. Germline trimming cut 0 bases from V and 2 bases from J; bases unmatched to any gene: 2. This CDR3 is 16 amino acids long. In DNA, the CDR3 is TGTGCCAGCAGCTTAACTGGGACAGGGGGCACCTACGAGCAGTACTTC. This encodes CASSLTGTGGTYEQYF.

This clone was seen more than once but under ten times. The rearrangement links TRBV7-9 to TRBJ1-1; D gene uncertain. The CDR3 runs to 15 residues. Germline CDR1 is SEHNR and CDR2 is FQNEAQ (reference sequence). Trimming took 5 bases from V and 1 from J, leaving 14 bases between them. CDR3 nucleotides: TGTGCCAGCAGCCCCCAGGATCGAAGGAACACTGAAGCTTTCTTT. This translates into CASSPQDRRNTEAFF.

CDR3 bases: TGTGCCAGCAGCTTGGAAGGACTAGGGGGTGAGCAGTTCTTC. It encodes CASSLEGLGGEQFF. The V gene is TRBV11-1, the J gene TRBJ2-1; perhaps TRBD2 as D (7 bases). CDR3 size: 14 residues. Per the germline V gene, CDR1 is SGHAT and CDR2 is FQDESV (reference sequence). V was clipped by 3 bases and J by 9 bases, with 15 bases between them.

The rearrangement uses TRBV6-1 and TRBJ2-7; 9 bases agree with TRBD1. The length of the CDR3 is 13 residues. Germline assignment: CDR1 MNHNS and CDR2 SASEGT. Unmatched junction bases numbered 3, after V lost 2 bases and J lost 7 bases. The CDR3 DNA is TGTGCCAGCAGTGAATACAGGGGGCGGGAGCAGTACTTC. It yields the protein CASSEYRGREQYF.

J is TRBJ1-1 and V is TRBV19; D is possibly TRBD1 (5 bases). V was trimmed by 3 bases and J by 3 bases, leaving 11 bases between them. Germline V gene lookup returns CDR1 LNHDA and CDR2 SQIVND (reference sequence). The CDR3 totals 14 residues. The CDR3 nucleotides are TGTGCCAGTAGTATTTACCAGGGCGACACTGAAGCTTTCTTT. Translated, it gives CASSIYQGDTEAFF.

This chain uses TRBV28 with TRBJ2-7; D is possibly TRBD1 (5 bases). Per the germline V gene, CDR1 is MDHEN and CDR2 is SYDVKM. V dropped 1 base and J dropped 4 bases, with 8 bases sitting between them. CDR3 length: 13 residues. CDR3 DNA: TGTGCCAGCAGTTTATCAGGGTTTTACGAGCAGTACTTC. As protein: CASSLSGFYEQYF.